The entry below describes one TCR beta chain. Its specificity is not known. Isolated PBMCs totaled at least 6.5 million in each sample. The data were obtained in a study of blood T cells in healthy people across ages. The CDR3 covers 16 residues. The V and J ends lost 1 base and 2 bases respectively, with 12 bases between them. Germline-derived CDR1 and CDR2 are LNHNV and YYDKDF (reference sequence). Whole-study results and caveats: TCR beta diversity was tightly associated with the proportion of naive T cells. Considered underestimates were the diversity estimates obtained from one million T cells.

Primers used in a second PCR of about 6 to 11 cycles were a sample-barcoded 5' primer and a J-beta primer mix. Each TCR beta cDNA got a 12-nucleotide random molecular identifier. TCRdb fed the 5' RACE reads into MiXCR, producing one record per CDR3 protein. Of approximately 580,000 distinct CDR3 sequences detected, 20% to 30% appear once; the ten largest clones hold roughly 9.4%. These same records also appear under a second study, on T cells of mothers and their children.

The origin of this receptor is a boy aged 5-17 years in good health. The rearrangement joins TRBV15 to TRBJ1-3; D gene uncertain. The sequenced material came from blood. This CDR3 is CATSRGTGLAGNTIYF. CDR3 sequence (DNA): TGTGCCACCAGCAGAGGAACTGGCCTGGCTGGAAACACCATATATTTT.